The rows below give T cell receptor beta chains drawn from one sample of a study of T cell responses to AZD1222 COVID-19 vaccine. Libraries were prepared by immunoSEQ multiplex PCR; TCRdb keeps only in-frame clonotypes and omits some of them. The top ten hold nearly 25% of the sample, which has over 60,000 clones, around 86% seen once. This specimen consisted of peripheral blood, obtained on day 0 of AZD1222 vaccination. Receptor source: an adult in good health. The CDR3 runs from the conserved cysteine through the conserved F or W. A D gene is named only where the DNA matches it firmly. Only part of the rows carry a size: once, few, many, or a class if the clone is expanded.

j_call: TRBJ2-3
v_call: TRBV9
d_call: -
clone_size: -
cdr3_nt: TGTGCCAGCAGCGTATTAGGGGATTGGGCCACAGATACGCAGTATTTT
cdr3_aa: CASSVLGDWATDTQYF

j_call: TRBJ1-2
v_call: TRBV11-3
d_call: -
clone_size: -
cdr3_nt: TGTGCCAGCAGCTTAGGTCCCGGTTTGGGTGGCTACACCTTC
cdr3_aa: CASSLGPGLGGYTF

j_call: TRBJ1-2
v_call: TRBV29-1
d_call: TRBD1
clone_size: -
cdr3_nt: TGCAGCGTACAGGGGGCGTATGGCTACACCTTC
cdr3_aa: CSVQGAYGYTF

j_call: TRBJ1-1
v_call: TRBV7-2
d_call: -
clone_size: -
cdr3_nt: TGTGCCAGCAGCCCACGGGTTCAGATGAACACTGAAGCTTTCTTT
cdr3_aa: CASSPRVQMNTEAFF

j_call: TRBJ1-1
v_call: TRBV2
d_call: -
clone_size: -
cdr3_nt: TGTGCCAGCGGGAGGGGGGGAGCCACTGAAGCTTTCTTT
cdr3_aa: CASGRGGATEAFF

j_call: TRBJ1-5
v_call: TRBV5-8
d_call: -
clone_size: -
cdr3_nt: TGTGCCAGCAGCCAGAGGGTGGGAACCAATCAGCCCCAGCATTTT
cdr3_aa: CASSQRVGTNQPQHF

j_call: TRBJ2-7
v_call: TRBV18
d_call: -
clone_size: once
cdr3_nt: TGTGCCAGCTCACCAAACACCTACGAGCAGTACTTC
cdr3_aa: CASSPNTYEQYF

j_call: TRBJ2-5
v_call: TRBV5-1
d_call: -
clone_size: once
cdr3_nt: TGCGCCAGCAGCCCCCTAGCGTCCGAAGAGACCCAGTACTTC
cdr3_aa: CASSPLASEETQYF

j_call: TRBJ1-6
v_call: TRBV3-1/TRBV3-2
d_call: -
clone_size: -
cdr3_nt: TGTGCCAGCAGCCCTGAGGGATCTTATAATTCACCCCTCCACTTT
cdr3_aa: CASSPEGSYNSPLHF

j_call: TRBJ2-6
v_call: TRBV4-2
d_call: -
clone_size: -
cdr3_nt: TGTGCCAGCAGCCAAGATGAGAACTCTGGGGCCAACGTCCTGACTTTC
cdr3_aa: CASSQDENSGANVLTF

j_call: TRBJ1-1
v_call: TRBV5-4
d_call: -
clone_size: -
cdr3_nt: TGTGCCAGCAGCCAGTGGCCCCAGAACACTGAAGCTTTCTTT
cdr3_aa: CASSQWPQNTEAFF

j_call: TRBJ2-2
v_call: TRBV5-4
d_call: -
clone_size: once
cdr3_nt: TGTGCCAGCAGCTCAAGGGGGGGGCCCACCGGGGAGCTGTTTTTT
cdr3_aa: CASSSRGGPTGELFF

j_call: TRBJ2-5
v_call: TRBV19
d_call: -
clone_size: once
cdr3_nt: TGTGCCAGTAGTATAGGGTTCCGGTCCCCGAGTGAGACCCAGTACTTC
cdr3_aa: CASSIGFRSPSETQYF

j_call: TRBJ1-1
v_call: TRBV6-5
d_call: -
clone_size: -
cdr3_nt: TGTGCCAGCAGTTACTCGGGGGACCTGAACACTGAAGCTTTCTTT
cdr3_aa: CASSYSGDLNTEAFF

j_call: TRBJ2-7
v_call: TRBV6-1
d_call: TRBD2
clone_size: -
cdr3_nt: TGTGCCAGCAGTGAAGTGGCGGGGGGGATCTACGAGCAGTACTTC
cdr3_aa: CASSEVAGGIYEQYF

j_call: TRBJ2-3
v_call: TRBV7-9
d_call: -
clone_size: -
cdr3_nt: TGTGCCAGCAGTCTGACCTGGGATACGCAGTATTTT
cdr3_aa: CASSLTWDTQYF

j_call: TRBJ1-6
v_call: TRBV28
d_call: -
clone_size: -
cdr3_nt: TGTGCCAGCGCCTCCCCGCAGGGCTTGTTCAATTCACCCCTCCACTTT
cdr3_aa: CASASPQGLFNSPLHF

j_call: TRBJ1-5
v_call: TRBV4-3
d_call: -
clone_size: -
cdr3_nt: TGCGCCAGCAGCCAAGACCTGTACGGTAGCAATCAGCCCCAGCATTTT
cdr3_aa: CASSQDLYGSNQPQHF

j_call: TRBJ1-5
v_call: TRBV27
d_call: TRBD1
clone_size: -
cdr3_nt: TGTGCCAGCAGTCCTCAGGGGGGGGGTCAGCCCCAGCATTTT
cdr3_aa: CASSPQGGGQPQHF

j_call: TRBJ2-4
v_call: TRBV28
d_call: TRBD2
clone_size: -
cdr3_nt: TGTGCCAGCTGTCCGGGGGGGTCCAAAAACATTCAGTACTTC
cdr3_aa: CASCPGGSKNIQYF

j_call: TRBJ2-2
v_call: TRBV19
d_call: -
clone_size: -
cdr3_nt: TGTGCCAGTGCCTCTGTGCCGATTCCTACCGGGGAGCTGTTTTTT
cdr3_aa: CASASVPIPTGELFF

j_call: TRBJ2-1
v_call: TRBV9
d_call: TRBD1
clone_size: once
cdr3_nt: TGTGCCAGCAGCGTAGCGGGACAGGGGATCTACAATGAGCAGTTCTTC
cdr3_aa: CASSVAGQGIYNEQFF

j_call: TRBJ2-7
v_call: TRBV10-3
d_call: TRBD2
clone_size: -
cdr3_nt: TGTGCCATCTCTCTTAGTGGGACTAGAGTCTACGAGCAGTACTTC
cdr3_aa: CAISLSGTRVYEQYF

j_call: TRBJ1-1
v_call: TRBV7-9
d_call: -
clone_size: -
cdr3_nt: TGTGCCATCAATCAGGTGAACACTGAAGCTTTCTTT
cdr3_aa: CAINQVNTEAFF

j_call: TRBJ1-5
v_call: TRBV19
d_call: -
clone_size: -
cdr3_nt: TGTGCCAGTAGTATACCCCCTTGGCAGCCCCAGCATTTT
cdr3_aa: CASSIPPWQPQHF

j_call: TRBJ2-7
v_call: TRBV19
d_call: -
clone_size: -
cdr3_nt: TGTGCCAGTAGTATGGGGCGAAGCGAGCAGTACTTC
cdr3_aa: CASSMGRSEQYF

j_call: TRBJ1-1
v_call: TRBV2
d_call: -
clone_size: -
cdr3_nt: TGTGCCAGCATATGGGCCACTGAAGCTTTCTTT
cdr3_aa: CASIWATEAFF

j_call: TRBJ1-6
v_call: TRBV28
d_call: -
clone_size: -
cdr3_nt: TGTGCCAGCAGTTTCCCCAGGACCAACTCACCCCTCCACTTT
cdr3_aa: CASSFPRTNSPLHF

j_call: TRBJ1-2
v_call: TRBV27
d_call: -
clone_size: -
cdr3_nt: TGTGCCAGCAGTCCCATGGGGCGCTATGGCTACACCTTC
cdr3_aa: CASSPMGRYGYTF

j_call: TRBJ1-6
v_call: TRBV6-6
d_call: TRBD1
clone_size: -
cdr3_nt: TGTGCCAGCAGTTCCCCGGGACAGAATTCACCCCTCCACTTT
cdr3_aa: CASSSPGQNSPLHF

j_call: TRBJ2-3
v_call: TRBV10-1
d_call: TRBD2
clone_size: -
cdr3_nt: TGCGCCAGCAGTACCAGCGGGGGCCCCACAGATACGCAGTATTTT
cdr3_aa: CASSTSGGPTDTQYF

j_call: TRBJ2-7
v_call: TRBV30
d_call: -
clone_size: -
cdr3_nt: TGTGCCTGGAGTGGGGTACGAAGCTCCTACGAGCAGTACTTC
cdr3_aa: CAWSGVRSSYEQYF

j_call: TRBJ2-7
v_call: TRBV4-1
d_call: -
clone_size: -
cdr3_nt: TGCGCCAGCAGCCAAGATTGGGGGGTCTACGAGCAGTACTTC
cdr3_aa: CASSQDWGVYEQYF

j_call: TRBJ2-7
v_call: TRBV19
d_call: TRBD2
clone_size: -
cdr3_nt: TGTGCCAGTAGTCCACTGGGGGGGAACTACGAGCAGTACTTC
cdr3_aa: CASSPLGGNYEQYF

j_call: TRBJ1-5
v_call: TRBV6-6
d_call: TRBD1
clone_size: -
cdr3_nt: TGTGCCACCGTAGACAGGGGATATGATCAGCCCCAGCATTTT
cdr3_aa: CATVDRGYDQPQHF

j_call: TRBJ1-1
v_call: TRBV19
d_call: -
clone_size: -
cdr3_nt: TGTGCCAGTAGTATGCTGAACACTGAAGCTTTCTTT
cdr3_aa: CASSMLNTEAFF

j_call: TRBJ2-7
v_call: TRBV2
d_call: TRBD1
clone_size: -
cdr3_nt: TGTGCCAGCAGTGGTGGGACAGGCGACGAGCAGTACTTC
cdr3_aa: CASSGGTGDEQYF

j_call: TRBJ1-2
v_call: TRBV2
d_call: TRBD1
clone_size: -
cdr3_nt: TGTGCCAGCATGGACCCGGGACAGCCTTATGGCTACACCTTC
cdr3_aa: CASMDPGQPYGYTF

j_call: TRBJ1-1
v_call: TRBV2
d_call: TRBD1
clone_size: -
cdr3_nt: TGTGCCAGCAGTGCGTCCAGGGGGCGGACTGAAGCTTTCTTT
cdr3_aa: CASSASRGRTEAFF

j_call: TRBJ1-5
v_call: TRBV28
d_call: -
clone_size: few
cdr3_nt: TGTGCCAGCAGTTTTGTCGCTGCAGCTAACCAGCCCCAGCATTTT
cdr3_aa: CASSFVAAANQPQHF